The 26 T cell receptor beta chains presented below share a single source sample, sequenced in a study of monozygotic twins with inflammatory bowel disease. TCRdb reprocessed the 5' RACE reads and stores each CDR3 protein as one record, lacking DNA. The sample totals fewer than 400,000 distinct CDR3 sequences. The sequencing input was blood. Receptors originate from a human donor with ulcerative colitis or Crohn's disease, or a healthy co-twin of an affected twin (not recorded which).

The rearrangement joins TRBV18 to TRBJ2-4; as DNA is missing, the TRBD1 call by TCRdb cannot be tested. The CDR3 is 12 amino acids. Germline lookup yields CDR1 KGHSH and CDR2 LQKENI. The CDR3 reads CASSPGPDIQYF.

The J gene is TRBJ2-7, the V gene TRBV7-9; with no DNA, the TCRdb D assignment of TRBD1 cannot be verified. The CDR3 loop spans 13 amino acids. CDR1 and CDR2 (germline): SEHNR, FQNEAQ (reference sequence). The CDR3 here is CASSQGQSYEQYF.

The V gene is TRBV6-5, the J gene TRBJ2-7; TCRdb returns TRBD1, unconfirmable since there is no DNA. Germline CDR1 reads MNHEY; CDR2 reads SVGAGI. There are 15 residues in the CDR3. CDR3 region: CASSYNRDATYEQYF.

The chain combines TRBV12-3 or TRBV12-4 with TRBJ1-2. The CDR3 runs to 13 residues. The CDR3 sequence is CASSRTANYGYTF.

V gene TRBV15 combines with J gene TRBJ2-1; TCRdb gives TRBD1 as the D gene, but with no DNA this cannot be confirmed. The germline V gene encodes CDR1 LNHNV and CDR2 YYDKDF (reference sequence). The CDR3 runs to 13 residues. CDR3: CATSGSTGRIQFF.

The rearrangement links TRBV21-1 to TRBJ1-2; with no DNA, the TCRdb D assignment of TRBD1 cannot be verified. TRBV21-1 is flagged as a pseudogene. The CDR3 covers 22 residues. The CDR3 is CASSKALNWDGATGMYPYGYTF.

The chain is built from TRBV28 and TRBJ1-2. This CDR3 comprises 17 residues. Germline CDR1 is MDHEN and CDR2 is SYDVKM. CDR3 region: CATNDRVTGTYDYGYTF.

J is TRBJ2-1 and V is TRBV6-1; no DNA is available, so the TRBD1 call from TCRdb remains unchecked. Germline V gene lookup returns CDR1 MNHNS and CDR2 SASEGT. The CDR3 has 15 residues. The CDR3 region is CASTLGEPPYNEQFF.

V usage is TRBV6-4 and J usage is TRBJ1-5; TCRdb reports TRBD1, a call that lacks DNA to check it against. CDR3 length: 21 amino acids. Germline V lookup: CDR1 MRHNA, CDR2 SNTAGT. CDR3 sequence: CASATRPVWVWGGGSNQPQHF.

The CDR3 is CSVGQGRYGYTF. The genes are TRBV29-1 and TRBJ1-2; the TCRdb D gene call, TRBD1, has no DNA to confirm it. The V gene's germline CDR1 is SQVTM and CDR2 ANQGSEA. The CDR3 is made up of 12 amino acids.

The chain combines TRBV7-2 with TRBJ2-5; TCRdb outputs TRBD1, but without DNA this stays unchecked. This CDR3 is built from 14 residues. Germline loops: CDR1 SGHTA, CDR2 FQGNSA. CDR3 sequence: CASSLVGKQETQYF. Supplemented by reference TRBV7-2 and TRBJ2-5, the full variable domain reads GAGVSQSPSNKVTEKGKDVELRCDPISGHTALYWYRQSLGQGLEFLIYFQGNSAPDKSGLPSDRFSAERTGGSVSTLTIQRTQQEDSAVYLCASSLVGKQETQYFGPGTRLLVL.

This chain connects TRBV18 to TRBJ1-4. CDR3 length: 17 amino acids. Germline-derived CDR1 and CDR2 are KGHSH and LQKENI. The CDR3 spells CASSPAGGRATNEKLFF.

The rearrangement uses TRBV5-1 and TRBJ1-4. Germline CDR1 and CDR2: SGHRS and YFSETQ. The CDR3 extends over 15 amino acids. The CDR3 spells CASSLEGTGGEKLFF.

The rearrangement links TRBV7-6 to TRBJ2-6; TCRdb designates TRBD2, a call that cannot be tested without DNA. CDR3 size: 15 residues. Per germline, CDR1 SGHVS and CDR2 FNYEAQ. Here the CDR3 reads CASSRSLAGANVLTF.

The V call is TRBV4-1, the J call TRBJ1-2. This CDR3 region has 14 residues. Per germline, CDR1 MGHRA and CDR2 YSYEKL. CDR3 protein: CASSVFGESTGYTF.

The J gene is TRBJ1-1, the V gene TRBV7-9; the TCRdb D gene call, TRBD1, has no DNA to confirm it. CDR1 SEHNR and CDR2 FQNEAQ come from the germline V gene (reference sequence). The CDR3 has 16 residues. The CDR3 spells CASSPTAQGWNTEAFF.

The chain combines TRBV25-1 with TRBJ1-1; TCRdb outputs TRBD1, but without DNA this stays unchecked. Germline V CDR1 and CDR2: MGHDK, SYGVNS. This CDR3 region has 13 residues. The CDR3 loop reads CASSVLGGTEAFF.

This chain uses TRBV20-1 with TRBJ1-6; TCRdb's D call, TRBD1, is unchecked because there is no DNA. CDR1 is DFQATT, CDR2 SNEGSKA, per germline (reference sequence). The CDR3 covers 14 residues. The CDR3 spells CSARQTGGNSPLHF.

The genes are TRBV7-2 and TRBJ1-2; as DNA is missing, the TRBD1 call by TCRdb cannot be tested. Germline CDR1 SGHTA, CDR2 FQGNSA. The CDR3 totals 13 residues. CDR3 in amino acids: CASSWTGSYGYTF. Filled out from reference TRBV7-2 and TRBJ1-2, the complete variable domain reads GAGVSQSPSNKVTEKGKDVELRCDPISGHTALYWYRQSLGQGLEFLIYFQGNSAPDKSGLPSDRFSAERTGGSVSTLTIQRTQQEDSAVYLCASSWTGSYGYTFGSGTRLTVV.

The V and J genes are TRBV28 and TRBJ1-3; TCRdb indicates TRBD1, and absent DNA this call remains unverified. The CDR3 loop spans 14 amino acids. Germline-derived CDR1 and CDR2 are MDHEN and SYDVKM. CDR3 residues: CASSPPSSGNTIYF.

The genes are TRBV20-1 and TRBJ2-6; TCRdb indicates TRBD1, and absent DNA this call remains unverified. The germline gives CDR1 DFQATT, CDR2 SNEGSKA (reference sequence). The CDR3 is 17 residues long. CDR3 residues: CSARDASGTSGANVLTF.

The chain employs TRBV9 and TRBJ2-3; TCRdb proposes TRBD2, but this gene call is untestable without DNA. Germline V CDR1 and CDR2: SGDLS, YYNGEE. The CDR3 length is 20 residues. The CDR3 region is CASSDDTLAGGGKVTDTQYF.

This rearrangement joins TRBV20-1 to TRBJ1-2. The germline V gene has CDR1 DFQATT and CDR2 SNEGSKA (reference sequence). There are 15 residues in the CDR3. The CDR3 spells CSARDLTKKAYGYTF.

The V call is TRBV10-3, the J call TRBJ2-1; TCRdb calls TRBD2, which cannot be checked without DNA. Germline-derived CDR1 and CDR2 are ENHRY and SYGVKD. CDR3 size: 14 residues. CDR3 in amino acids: CAISYSSVYNEQFF.

The CDR3 sequence: CASSSPGTGGFKADTQYF. The rearrangement links TRBV7-3 to TRBJ2-3; TCRdb outputs TRBD1, but without DNA this stays unchecked. Germline CDR1 reads SGHTA; CDR2 reads FQGTGA. CDR3 length: 18 residues. Full variable domain (outside the CDR3, taken from reference TRBV7-3 and TRBJ2-3): GAGVSQTPSNKVTEKGKYVELRCDPISGHTALYWYRQSLGQGPEFLIYFQGTGAADDSGLPNDRFFAVRPEGSVSTLKIQRTERGDSAVYLCASSSPGTGGFKADTQYFGPGTRLTVL.

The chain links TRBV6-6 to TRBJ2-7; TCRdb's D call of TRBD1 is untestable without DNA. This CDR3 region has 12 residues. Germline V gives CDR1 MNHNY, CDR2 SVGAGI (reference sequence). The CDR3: CASNPGSGEQYF.